This TCR beta chain was obtained from a study of blood T cell repertoires in COVID-19. Overall study context: The United States, Italy and Spain were the sources of the acute and convalescent COVID-19 samples. In each case, the material was cDNA or gDNA derived from T cells, B-cell-depleted T cells, or PBMCs.

As processed by the authors: Reference gene primer amplification gave estimated nucleated cell counts. TCRdb keeps only in-frame clones here, not all; method: immunoSEQ multiplex PCR. The DNA gave D and trimming, while V, J and clone size come from that table. The profile covers 150,000 to 200,000 clones, with 80% to 95% appearing a single time and 0.5% to 0.55% taken by the ten largest. This CDR3 has 12 residues. With 4 bases removed from V and 4 bases from J, the gap between germline ends came to 8 bases. Germline V gives CDR1 SQVTM, CDR2 ANQGSEA. The genes are TRBV29-1 and TRBJ1-5; D gene ambiguous. The receptor's source is a man aged 50-60 years with acute or convalescent COVID-19. Sequenced: peripheral blood. CDR3 DNA: TGCAGCGTTGCGGGAATTAATCAGCCCCAGCATTTT. Its translation: CSVAGINQPQHF.